Below are 14 T cell receptor beta chains sequenced from a single sample in a study of T cell changes during pregnancy in multiple sclerosis. Produced via immunoSEQ multiplex PCR; TCRdb's table is partial and in-frame only. The table includes 20,000 to 25,000 clones, 70% to 90% detected once. The source material was CD4+ T cells from peripheral blood mononuclear cells, sampled in the first trimester of pregnancy. The receptors derive from a female donor in good health, enrolled as a control in a pregnancy study.

The chain links TRBV5-1 to TRBJ2-2; 7 nucleotides align to TRBD1. Losses at the gene ends were 4 bases for V and 1 base for J; bases not matched to a gene: 4. CDR1 SGHRS and CDR2 YFSETQ come from the germline V gene. The CDR3 contains 15 residues. The CDR3 region has the DNA TGCGCCAGCAGCCCCCGGACAGGGAACACCGGGGAGCTGTTTTTT. It yields the protein CASSPRTGNTGELFF. Together with reference TRBV5-1 and TRBJ2-2, the CDR3 gives the full variable domain: KAGVTQTPRYLIKTRGQQVTLSCSPISGHRSVSWYQQTPGQGLQFLFEYFSETQRNKGNFPGRFSGRQFSNSRSEMNVSTLELGDSALYLCASSPRTGNTGELFFGEGSRLTVL.

V and J are TRBV29-1 and TRBJ2-2, with TRBD2 matching 12 bases. After removal of 4 bases from V and 8 bases from J, the junction contained 8 bases not matched to a gene. CDR3 length: 15 amino acids. Germline-derived CDR1 and CDR2 are SQVTM and ANQGSEA. The CDR3 loop is CSVGVTSGRRGELFF. The DNA of the CDR3 is TGCAGCGTTGGGGTGACTAGCGGGAGAAGAGGGGAGCTGTTTTTT.

The chain couples TRBV28 to TRBJ2-1; D gene uncertain. The V gene lost 2 bases and the J gene lost 5 bases, with 13 bases spanning the gap. CDR1 is MDHEN, CDR2 SYDVKM, per germline. CDR3 size: 15 residues. CDR3 nucleotides: TGTGCCAGCAGTTTACCCCGAAACCTAAACAATGAGCAGTTCTTC. Translating gives CASSLPRNLNNEQFF. The full variable domain, with the rest looked up from reference TRBV28 and TRBJ2-1, is DVKVTQSSRYLVKRTGEKVFLECVQDMDHENMFWYRQDPGLGLRLIYFSYDVKMKEKGDIPEGYSVSREKKERFSLILESASTNQTSMYLCASSLPRNLNNEQFFGPGTRLTVL.

The rearrangement uses TRBV11-2 and TRBJ2-3, with D possibly being TRBD2 (6 bases). CDR1 and CDR2 (germline): SGHAT, FQNNGV. V was pared by 3 bases and J by 3 bases, with 7 bases between. The CDR3 has 13 amino acids. CDR3 amino acids: CASSFGRTDTQYF. The CDR3 nucleotides are TGTGCCAGCAGCTTTGGGAGGACAGATACGCAGTATTTT.

J is TRBJ2-2 and V is TRBV19; possible D gene TRBD1, 5 bases. Germline lookup yields CDR1 LNHDA and CDR2 SQIVND (reference sequence). Trimming took 2 bases from V and 2 from J, leaving 18 bases between them. This CDR3 has 18 amino acids. CDR3 residues: CASSIRGGIAANTGELFF. CDR3 in DNA: TGTGCCAGTAGTATAAGGGGTGGGATAGCAGCTAACACCGGGGAGCTGTTTTTT.

The V and J genes are TRBV7-8 and TRBJ1-2; 7 nucleotides agree with TRBD1. CDR3 length: 15 residues. CDR1 and CDR2 from the germline V gene are SGHVS and FQNEAQ. V lost 5 bases to trimming and J lost 2 bases; unmatched junction nucleotides: 8. CDR3 protein: CASSPDPTGNYGYTF. In DNA form, the CDR3 reads TGTGCCAGCAGCCCAGACCCGACAGGGAACTATGGCTACACCTTC.

J is TRBJ2-1 and V is TRBV6-4; 11 nucleotides line up with TRBD2. Germline CDR1 is MRHNA and CDR2 is SNTAGT. V trimming: 3 bases; J trimming: 8 bases; junction bases outside the gene matches: 6. The CDR3 covers 15 residues. CDR3 residues: CASSEGSSGGHEQFF. The CDR3 nucleotides are TGTGCCAGCAGTGAAGGGTCTAGCGGGGGGCATGAGCAGTTCTTC.

This clone was seen a few times. This chain joins TRBV7-2 and TRBJ2-5; 8 nucleotides line up with TRBD2. Looked up from germline, CDR1 is SGHTA and CDR2 is FQGNSA. V was pared by 2 bases and J by 2 bases, with 7 bases of the junction left unmatched. This CDR3 is 16 amino acids long. CDR3 in DNA: TGTGCCAGCAGCTTAAGCACCAGCGGGGGACAAGAGACCCAGTACTTC. It specifies CASSLSTSGGQETQYF.

The rearrangement links TRBV19 to TRBJ2-7, with 11 bases lining up with TRBD1. The germline CDR1 and CDR2 sequences are LNHDA and SQIVND (reference sequence). With V trimmed by 5 bases and J by 2 bases, 2 bases remained unmatched. The CDR3 consists of 14 residues. In nucleotides, the CDR3 is TGTGCCAGTAGTTCGGGACAGGGGGCCTACGAGCAGTACTTC. Protein product: CASSSGQGAYEQYF.

This chain uses TRBV2 with TRBJ2-5; D is unclear. The CDR3 contains 13 residues. The V end was cut by 3 bases, the J end by 3 bases, with 8 bases between. Germline V lookup: CDR1 SNHLY, CDR2 FYNNEI. The CDR3, as DNA: TGTGCCAGCAGTGATCCCCGGGAAGAGACCCAGTACTTC. Amino acids: CASSDPREETQYF.

V is TRBV6-4 and J is TRBJ1-1; D possibly corresponds to TRBD1 (5 bases). The V gene's germline CDR1 is MRHNA and CDR2 SNTAGT. The CDR3 sequence is 13 residues long. The germline V and J ends were trimmed by 2 bases and 5 bases, with 9 bases remaining between them. CDR3: CASSDRGGTEAFF. As DNA, the CDR3 is TGTGCCAGCAGTGACAGGGGAGGGACTGAAGCTTTCTTT.

The rearrangement uses TRBV9 and TRBJ1-2; no definite D call. The CDR3 covers 13 residues. V was pared by 3 bases and J by 8 bases, with 14 bases between. Germline-derived CDR1 and CDR2 are SGDLS and YYNGEE. The CDR3 sequence is CASSARPSGGYTF. The CDR3 DNA sequence: TGTGCCAGCAGCGCCCGCCCCAGCGGGGGCTACACCTTC.

The V call is TRBV19, the J call TRBJ2-1; D gene ambiguous. The length of the CDR3 is 14 residues. The germline gives CDR1 LNHDA, CDR2 SQIVND (reference sequence). V lost 6 bases to trimming and J lost 5 bases, with 14 bases between them. The CDR3 spells CASRTSTTHNEQFF. DNA of the CDR3: TGTGCCAGTAGAACCTCCACTACCCACAATGAGCAGTTCTTC.

V gene TRBV7-9 combines with J gene TRBJ1-3; no definite D call. The ends were cut back, 4 bases at V and 2 bases at J, with 12 bases in the middle. This CDR3 is built from 15 residues. CDR1 is SEHNR and CDR2 is FQNEAQ in the germline V gene (reference sequence). The CDR3 coding sequence is TGTGCCAGCAGCTCCCCCTCGGGTCCTGGAAACACCATATATTTT. This codes for CASSSPSGPGNTIYF.